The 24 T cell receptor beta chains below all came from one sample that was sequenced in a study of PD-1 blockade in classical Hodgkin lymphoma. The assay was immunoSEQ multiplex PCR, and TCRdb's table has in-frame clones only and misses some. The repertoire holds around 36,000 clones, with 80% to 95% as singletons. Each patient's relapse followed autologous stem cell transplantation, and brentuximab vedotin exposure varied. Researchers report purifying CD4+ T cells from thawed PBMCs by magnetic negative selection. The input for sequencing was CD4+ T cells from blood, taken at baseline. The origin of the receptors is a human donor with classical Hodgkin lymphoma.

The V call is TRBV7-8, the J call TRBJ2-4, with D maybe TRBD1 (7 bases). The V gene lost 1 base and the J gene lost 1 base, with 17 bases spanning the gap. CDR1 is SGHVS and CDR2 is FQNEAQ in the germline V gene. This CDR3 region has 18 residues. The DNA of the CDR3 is TGTGCCAGCAGCTTAGGTCTTCGACAGGGAGGTGCCAAAAACATTCAGTACTTC. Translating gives CASSLGLRQGGAKNIQYF.

The DNA for the CDR3 is TGTGCCAGCGGGGGACGGGGGGAGCTTGCAACTAATGAAAAACTGTTTTTT. Protein sequence: CASGGRGELATNEKLFF. This rearrangement joins TRBV28 to TRBJ1-4; perhaps TRBD1 as D (5 bases). Germline V gene sequence: CDR1 MDHEN, CDR2 SYDVKM. V was cut by 8 bases and J by 0 bases, with 19 bases left in between. This CDR3 is 17 amino acids long.

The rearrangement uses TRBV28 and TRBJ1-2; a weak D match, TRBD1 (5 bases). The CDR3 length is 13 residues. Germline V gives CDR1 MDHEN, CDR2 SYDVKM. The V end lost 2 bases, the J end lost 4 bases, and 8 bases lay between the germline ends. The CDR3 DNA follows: TGTGCCAGCAGTTTAGCAGGGCTCTATGGCTACACCTTC. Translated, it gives CASSLAGLYGYTF.

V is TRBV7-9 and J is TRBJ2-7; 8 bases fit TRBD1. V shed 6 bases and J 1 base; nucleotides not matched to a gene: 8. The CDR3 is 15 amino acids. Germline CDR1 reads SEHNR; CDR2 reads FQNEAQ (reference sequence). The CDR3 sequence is CASRETGVASYEQYF. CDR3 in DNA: TGTGCCAGCAGGGAGACAGGGGTCGCTTCCTACGAGCAGTACTTC.

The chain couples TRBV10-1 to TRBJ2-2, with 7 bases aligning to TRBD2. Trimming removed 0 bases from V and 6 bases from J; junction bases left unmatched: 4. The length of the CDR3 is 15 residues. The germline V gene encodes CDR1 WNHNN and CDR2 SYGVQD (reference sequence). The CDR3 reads CASSESRGGAGELFF. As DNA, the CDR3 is TGCGCCAGCAGTGAGTCGCGGGGAGGGGCCGGGGAGCTGTTTTTT.

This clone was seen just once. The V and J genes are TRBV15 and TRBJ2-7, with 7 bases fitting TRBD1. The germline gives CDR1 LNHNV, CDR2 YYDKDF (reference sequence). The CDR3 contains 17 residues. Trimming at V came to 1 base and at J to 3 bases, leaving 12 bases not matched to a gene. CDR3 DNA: TGTGCCACCAGCAGAGTGTTGGCGCACAGGGGAGTCTACGAGCAGTACTTC. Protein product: CATSRVLAHRGVYEQYF.

The CDR3 protein is CASSHPEDPYGYTF. The CDR3 DNA is TGCGCCAGCAGCCATCCCGAAGATCCCTATGGCTACACCTTC. The V call is TRBV4-1, the J call TRBJ1-2; D is ambiguous. The germline CDR1 and CDR2 sequences are MGHRA and YSYEKL. The CDR3 spans 14 residues. V shed 3 bases and J shed 4 bases, with 12 bases lying between them.

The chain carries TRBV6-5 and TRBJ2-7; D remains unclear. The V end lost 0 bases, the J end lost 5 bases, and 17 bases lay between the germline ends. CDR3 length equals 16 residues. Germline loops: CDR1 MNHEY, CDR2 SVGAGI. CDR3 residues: CASSYSHPTLSNEQYF. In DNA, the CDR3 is TGTGCCAGCAGTTACTCTCACCCGACCCTGAGCAACGAGCAGTACTTC.

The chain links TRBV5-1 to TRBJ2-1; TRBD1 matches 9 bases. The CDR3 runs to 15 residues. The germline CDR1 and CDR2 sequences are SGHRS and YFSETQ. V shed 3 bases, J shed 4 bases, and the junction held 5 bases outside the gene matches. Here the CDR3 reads CASSSDRGIYNEQFF. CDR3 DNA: TGCGCCAGCAGCTCCGACAGGGGGATTTACAATGAGCAGTTCTTC.

The DNA of the CDR3 is TGTGCCAGCAGCCCCCTACTAGGGAACTACGAGCAGTACTTC. It codes for CASSPLLGNYEQYF. The chain links TRBV11-1 to TRBJ2-7, with a weak D call TRBD2 (5 bases). Trimming took 5 bases from V and 3 from J, leaving 14 bases between them. The CDR3 has 14 amino acids. The germline gives CDR1 SGHAT, CDR2 FQDESV (reference sequence).

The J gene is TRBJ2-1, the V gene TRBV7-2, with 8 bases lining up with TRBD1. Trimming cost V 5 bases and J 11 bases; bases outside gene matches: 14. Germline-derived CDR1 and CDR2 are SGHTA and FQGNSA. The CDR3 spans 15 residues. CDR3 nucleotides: TGTGCCAGCAGCCTAGAACCCCCCAGGGGGCCAAAGCAGTTCTTC. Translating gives CASSLEPPRGPKQFF.

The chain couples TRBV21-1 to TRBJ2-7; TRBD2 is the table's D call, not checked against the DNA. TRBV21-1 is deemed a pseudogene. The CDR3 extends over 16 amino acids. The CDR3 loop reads CASTKAEENQTYEQYF. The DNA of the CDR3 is TGTGCCAGCACCAAAGCAGAGGAGAACCAGACCTACGAGCAGTACTTC.

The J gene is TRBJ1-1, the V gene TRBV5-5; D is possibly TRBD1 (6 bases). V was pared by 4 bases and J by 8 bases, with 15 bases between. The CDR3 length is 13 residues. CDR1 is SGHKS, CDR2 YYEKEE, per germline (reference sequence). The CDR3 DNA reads TGTGCCAGCAGCAATAGCGGGACAAGCGAAGCTTTCTTT. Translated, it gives CASSNSGTSEAFF. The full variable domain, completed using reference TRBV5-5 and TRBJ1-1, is DAGVTQSPTHLIKTRGQQVTLRCSPISGHKSVSWYQQVLGQGPQFIFQYYEKEERGRGNFPDRFSARQFPNYSSELNVNALLLGDSALYLCASSNSGTSEAFFGQGTRLTVV.

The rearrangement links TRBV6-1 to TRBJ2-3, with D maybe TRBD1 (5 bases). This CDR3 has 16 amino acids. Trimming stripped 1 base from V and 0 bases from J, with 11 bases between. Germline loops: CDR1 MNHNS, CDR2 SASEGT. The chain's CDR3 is CASSEVAGLSTDTQYF. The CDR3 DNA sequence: TGTGCCAGCAGTGAAGTGGCAGGGCTAAGCACAGATACGCAGTATTTT.

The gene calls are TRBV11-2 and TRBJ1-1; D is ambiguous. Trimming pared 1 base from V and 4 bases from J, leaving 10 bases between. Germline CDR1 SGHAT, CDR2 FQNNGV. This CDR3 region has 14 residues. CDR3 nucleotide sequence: TGTGCCAGCAGCTTAGTTGGAGGGCCCACTGAAGCTTTCTTT. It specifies CASSLVGGPTEAFF.

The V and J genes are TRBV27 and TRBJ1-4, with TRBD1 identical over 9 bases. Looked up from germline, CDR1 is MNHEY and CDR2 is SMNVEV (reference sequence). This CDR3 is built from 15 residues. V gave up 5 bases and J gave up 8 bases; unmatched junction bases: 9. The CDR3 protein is CASSTRTGVREKLFF. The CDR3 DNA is TGTGCCAGCAGTACCCGGACAGGGGTGAGGGAAAAACTGTTTTTT. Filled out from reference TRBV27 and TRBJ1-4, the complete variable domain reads EAQVTQNPRYLITVTGKKLTVTCSQNMNHEYMSWYRQDPGLGLRQIYYSMNVEVTDKGDVPEGYKVSRKEKRNFPLILESPSPNQTSLYFCASSTRTGVREKLFFGSGTQLSVL.

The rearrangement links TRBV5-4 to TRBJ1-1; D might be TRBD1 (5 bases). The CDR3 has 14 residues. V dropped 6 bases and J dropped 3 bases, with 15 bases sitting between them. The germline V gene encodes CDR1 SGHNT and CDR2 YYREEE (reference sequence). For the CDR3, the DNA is TGTGCCAGCATGGGGGAGTTAATGGACACTGAAGCTTTCTTT. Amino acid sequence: CASMGELMDTEAFF.

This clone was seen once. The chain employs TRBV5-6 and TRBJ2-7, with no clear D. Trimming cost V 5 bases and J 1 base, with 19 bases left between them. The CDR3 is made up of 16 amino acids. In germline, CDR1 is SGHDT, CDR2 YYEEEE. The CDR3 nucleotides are TGTGCCAGCAGGTATTGGGGTGGGGTGAGATCCTACGAGCAGTACTTC. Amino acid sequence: CASRYWGGVRSYEQYF.

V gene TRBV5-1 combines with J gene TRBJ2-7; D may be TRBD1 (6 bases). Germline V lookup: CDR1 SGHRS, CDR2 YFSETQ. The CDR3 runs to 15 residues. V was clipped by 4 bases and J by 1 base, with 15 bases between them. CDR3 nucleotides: TGCGCCAGCAGCCTCAGGGGAGTGGGATCCTACGAGCAGTACTTC. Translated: CASSLRGVGSYEQYF.

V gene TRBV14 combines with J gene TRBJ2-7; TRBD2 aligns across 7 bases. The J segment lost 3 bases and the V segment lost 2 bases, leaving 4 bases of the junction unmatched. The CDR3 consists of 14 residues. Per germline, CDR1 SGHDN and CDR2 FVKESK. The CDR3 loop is CASSQPGLGYEQYF. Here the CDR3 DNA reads TGTGCCAGCAGCCAACCAGGACTAGGCTACGAGCAGTACTTC.

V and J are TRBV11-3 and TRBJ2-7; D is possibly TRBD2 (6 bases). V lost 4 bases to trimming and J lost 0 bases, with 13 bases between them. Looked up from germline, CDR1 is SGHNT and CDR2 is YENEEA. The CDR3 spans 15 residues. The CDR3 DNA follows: TGTGCCAGCAGCTCGTTAGCGGTGAGCTCCTACGAGCAGTACTTC. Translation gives CASSSLAVSSYEQYF.

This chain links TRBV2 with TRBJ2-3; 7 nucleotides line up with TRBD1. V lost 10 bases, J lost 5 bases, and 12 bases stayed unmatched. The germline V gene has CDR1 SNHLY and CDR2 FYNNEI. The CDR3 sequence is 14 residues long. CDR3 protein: CAIQQGRAGDTQYF. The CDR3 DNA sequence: TGTGCCATACAACAGGGGCGAGCAGGAGATACGCAGTATTTT. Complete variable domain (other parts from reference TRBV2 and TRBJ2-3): EPEVTQTPSHQVTQMGQEVILRCVPISNHLYFYWYRQILGQKVEFLVSFYNNEISEKSEIFDDQFSVERPDGSNFTLKIRSTKLEDSAMYFCAIQQGRAGDTQYFGPGTRLTVL.

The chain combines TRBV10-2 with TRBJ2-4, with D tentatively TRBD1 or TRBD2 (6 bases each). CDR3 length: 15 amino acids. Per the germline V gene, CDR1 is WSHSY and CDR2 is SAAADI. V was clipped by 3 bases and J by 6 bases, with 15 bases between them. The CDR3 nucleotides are TGCGCCAGCAGTGACGTGGGGGGCGCCCCAAACATTCAGTACTTC. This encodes CASSDVGGAPNIQYF.

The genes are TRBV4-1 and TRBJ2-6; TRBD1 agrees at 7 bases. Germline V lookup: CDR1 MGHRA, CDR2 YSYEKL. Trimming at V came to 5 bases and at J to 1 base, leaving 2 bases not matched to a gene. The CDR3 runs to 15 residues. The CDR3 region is CASSTGVSGANVLTF. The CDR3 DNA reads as TGCGCCAGCAGCACAGGGGTATCTGGGGCCAACGTCCTGACTTTC.